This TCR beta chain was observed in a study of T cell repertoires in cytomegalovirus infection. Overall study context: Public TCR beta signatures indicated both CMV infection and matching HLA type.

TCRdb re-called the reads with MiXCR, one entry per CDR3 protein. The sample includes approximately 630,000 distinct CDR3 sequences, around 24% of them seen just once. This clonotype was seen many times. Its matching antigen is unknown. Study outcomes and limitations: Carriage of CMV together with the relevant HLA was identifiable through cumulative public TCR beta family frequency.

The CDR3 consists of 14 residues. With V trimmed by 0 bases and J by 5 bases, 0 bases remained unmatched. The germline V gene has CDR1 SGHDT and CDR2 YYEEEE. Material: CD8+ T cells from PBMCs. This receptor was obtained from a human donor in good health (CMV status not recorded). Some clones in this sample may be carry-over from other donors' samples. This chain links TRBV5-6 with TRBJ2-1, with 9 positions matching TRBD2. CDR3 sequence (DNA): TGTGCCAGCAGCTTGGGACTAGCGGACAATGAGCAGTTCTTC. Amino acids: CASSLGLADNEQFF.